This T cell receptor (beta chain) comes out of a study of cytomegalovirus exposure and HLA in healthy donors (TCRdb year 2017). The study in broad terms: According to an earlier analysis of several hundred of the donors, roughly 180 million T cells yielded over 90 million unique TCR beta sequences and around 300 Gb of sequence data. An early release covering some 640 HLA-typed donors comprised about 310 gigabases of sequencing data and roughly 85 million unique TCR sequences. The genetic ancestry cluster associated with self-reported Caucasian donors included over 80% of the 398 genotyped donors. The study was designed to test whether signatures of past pathogen exposure could be identified by cataloging public T cell receptors. The T cell repertoires of 550 to 850 subjects were profiled by immunosequencing and related to cytomegalovirus serostatus. Along with the approximately 700-subject first cohort, a separate validation cohort of around 120 different subjects was used. To predict cytomegalovirus infection status, the study combined high-throughput TCR immunosequencing, statistical association of individual TCRs with disease status, and machine learning. To study patterns of TCR occurrence, a later analysis re-analyzed previously published TCR beta repertoires from several hundred donors and added high-resolution HLA genotyping. In the later analysis, no new phenotypic data were used to find candidate immune exposures; instead, reliance was placed on TCR beta sequences and their occurrence across donors. An earlier analysis of roughly 600 of the donors used high-throughput TCR beta sequencing to judge whether each TCR beta V gene segment behaved as functional or pseudogenic. Donor age, sex, ethnicity and CMV serostatus were collected together with the repertoire data. A later genetic analysis took genome-wide SNP genotypes for about 65% of the 666 donors and used that subset as a discovery cohort. Every repertoire in the discovery cohort had been generated on one and the same sequencing platform. Both class I and class II loci were covered by HLA typing, at four-digit resolution. The number of typed donors differed by locus: about 620-640 for A, B, C, DRB1 and DQB1; approximately 530 for DQA1; over 600 for DPA1; and roughly 470 for DPB1. Because of strong linkage in the cohort, four to six DR-DQ haplotypes were treated as single units for association and clustering. Among some 400 genotyped donors of the cohort, an average of approximately 240,000 unique TCR beta nucleotide sequences were sequenced per donor, around a sixth of them non-productive. Beyond this particular receptor, the publication reports: The 87-base-pair reads could not distinguish some IMGT-functional V segments, including TRBV6-2 and TRBV6-3, so those segments were excluded. A further reported finding was that TCR beta sequences accurately predicted the HLA-A and HLA-B alleles for most subjects in the first cohort. CMV serostatus was the only immune exposure information available for the cohort. A cluster of highly shared sequence variants was judged likely to be a technical artifact of the sequencing pipeline. In a later analysis, over 15,000 TCR beta sequences were associated with specific HLA alleles at a false discovery rate of 0.05. When HLA alleles, especially DR and DQ, strongly co-occurred, attributing TCR associations to individual alleles was difficult. A total of 150 to 200 TCR beta chains were listed by the study as associated with cytomegalovirus. In an earlier analysis of 500 to 650 of the donors, most TCR beta V segments appeared in productive rearrangements about 87% or about 30% of the time, broadly matching IMGT annotations. Linkage disequilibrium might explain the correlated functional status among segregating V segments, but an unknown experimental factor could not be excluded. In this cohort, only TCR beta chains were sequenced, and detectable features were limited by the absence of alpha or paired-chain data. In both the original and validation cohorts, the classifier was reported to diagnose cytomegalovirus status with high specificity and sensitivity. Sequencing depth was assumed to be roughly uniform across donors in the presence/absence analyses, though that assumption may not hold. The authors suggested that the approach could potentially be generalized to other disease states and immunological phenotypes. In a later analysis, several top co-occurrence clusters were reported to appear linked to parvovirus B19, influenza, CMV and Epstein-Barr virus. A few of the identified cytomegalovirus-associated TCR beta chains were confirmed in vitro to be specific for cytomegalovirus antigens. Compared with equally common non-associated chains, HLA-associated TCR beta chains in a later analysis were more clonally expanded and had lower generation probabilities. Because HLA typing was missing for some donors at each locus, association tests included only the typed subset. Because counts were too low, roughly 16 rarely observed V segments, including chromosome 9 orphons, were excluded from the earlier analysis of 500 to 700 of the donors. In a later genetic analysis, fewer N-insertions in productive TCRs were reported among donors in an Asian-associated ancestry cluster than the 666-donor mean. Most CMV-associated TCR beta chains appeared to be HLA-restricted in a later analysis, and the HLA associations seemed to be driven largely by CMV exposure. While some public TCRs were present in many individuals, most TCR sequences turned up only very rarely across donors. In a later analysis, TCR association rates were found to vary across HLA loci, with the most associated TCRs seen for DRB1 alleles and the fewest for HLA-C alleles. V-gene and J-gene trimming of TCR beta chains was associated with a missense DCLRE1C variant in a later genetic analysis, and the association was replicated in an independent cohort.

As for this clone: The antigen it binds to is not known. Per-base quality was not reported, and no clone a single base away is much larger than it.

Receptor libraries were prepared by the immunoSEQ multiplex PCR assay. For the multiplex PCR, a mixture combining 60 forward primers for TCR Vbeta segments and 13 reverse primers for TCR Jbeta segments was used. Amplification of the CDR3 region of rearranged TCR beta genes was performed with a multiplex PCR assay on genomic DNA. Amplified TCR beta libraries were sequenced as 87-base-pair reads on the Illumina HiSeq System. Concerning the study's data processing: A later analysis tallied 75 million to 85 million unique TCR beta chains across the 666 repertoires, and about 12 million of those chains were shared by two or more donors. To remove PCR and sequencing errors, raw reads were error-corrected and collapsed into unique sequences using a nearest-neighbor algorithm that merged closely related sequences. To assign V, D and J gene segments, CDR3 sequences were aligned to IMGT reference sequences. For a sequence to be retained, a match of at least six nucleotides was required to both a V gene segment and a J gene segment. Rearrangements were classified as productive when the CDR3 lacked stop codons and remained in frame with V and J, and all other rearrangements were classified as non-productive. Following IMGT convention, CDR3 was defined as the stretch from the second conserved V-encoded cysteine up to the conserved J-encoded phenylalanine. Sequences without an unambiguous match to a single V gene segment were excluded from the earlier analysis of 500 to 700 of the donors. An earlier analysis of 587 of the donors classified V segments as functional when productive rearrangements were above 56.7% and as segregating when the standard deviation between donors was above 5%. A statistical classification framework was built for diagnosing cytomegalovirus status from the catalog of TCR beta chain sequences. In a later analysis, TCR nucleotide sequences were compared against IMGT/GENE-DB human TR gene sequences so that V and J genes could be assigned. A later analysis assigned CDR3 sequences and most-parsimonious VDJ recombination scenarios with the TCRdist pipeline. In a later analysis, each TCR beta chain was defined by its CDR3 amino acid sequence together with its V-gene family, and reads without a unique V-gene family were excluded. A later analysis removed 550 to 700 highly shared, low-generation-probability nucleotide sequences to deal with suspected cross-contamination and a sequencing artifact. In a later analysis, a clonal expansion index for each public chain was calculated from normalized within-repertoire ranks of inferred template counts. A later analysis computed generation probabilities with a VDJ recombination model fitted to out-of-frame rearrangements, and checked the results against IGoR. In a later analysis, hypergeometric tests were used to score TCR-TCR, TCR-HLA and TCR-CMV co-occurrence, with a repertoire-size bias correction applied to TCR pairs. To estimate false discovery rates, a later analysis permuted the HLA or CMV assignments 20 times. In a later analysis, co-occurring TCRs were grouped with DBSCAN, and TCRdist sequence similarity was added when clustering was performed within HLA-allele-positive subsets. Repertoires with fewer than 30,000 or more than 120,000 public chains were left out of co-occurrence clustering, as were about 5 repertoires with anomalous nucleotide sharing. TCRdb holds this immuneACCESS table with in-frame rearrangements only. Some clones are missing; in checked studies, unresolved V genes explain under half, and the rest has no known cause. That table is the source of V, J and clone size, and D and trimming were worked out from the DNA. This sample is represented by 150,000 or so clones; 75% of them were singletons. The top ten clonotypes cover roughly 7.3% of the sample.

In total, roughly 670 healthy bone marrow donors made up the cohort. All cohort members were sampled while nominally healthy, although unrecorded immune exposures were likely present. The donor was CMV seronegative and belonged to the group of 320 or so seronegative cohort members. A peripheral blood sample was provided by each donor, and peripheral blood mononuclear cells were used for TCR beta sequencing. Genomic DNA was extracted from the blood cell samples with the Qiagen DNeasy Blood Extraction Kit. Looking up the germline V gene yields CDR1 LGHNA and CDR2 YNFKEQ. Taken from cysteine to phenylalanine, the CDR3 has 13 residues. Only the CDR3 portion is preserved as DNA: 39 bases, with reading frame beginning at the first base. The junction shows trimming of 0 bases on V and 10 bases on J, plus 10 bases between the germline ends.

The rearrangement joined TRBV4-2 to TRBJ2-1, and perhaps TRBD1 as D gene, on 5 matching bases. This sequence originates from a man under 40 in good health and CMV-seronegative. The sequenced material came from PBMCs. The CDR3 reads as follows: CASSQDPQGEQFF. The nucleotide sequence is given as TGTGCCAGCAGCCAAGATCCCCAGGGCGAGCAGTTCTTC.